The 15 T cell receptor beta chains below all came from one sample that was sequenced in a study of T-cell memory formation after mild COVID-19. TCRdb re-derived calls from the 5' RACE reads in MiXCR, one entry per CDR3 protein. The table records roughly 580,000 distinct CDR3 sequences, 15% to 20% of them present only once. Sample: PBMCs or a T cell subset sorted from them (not recorded which). These receptors came from an adult woman who had mild COVID-19 (a few samples of this study predate the infection). Cell type and time point are not known.

This clonotype was seen more than once but under ten times. This chain uses TRBV9 with TRBJ2-4, with D maybe TRBD2 (5 bases). CDR3 length: 15 residues. V lost 0 bases and J 3 bases, leaving 10 bases between the germline ends. Germline lookup yields CDR1 SGDLS and CDR2 YYNGEE. The CDR3 loop reads CASSVAPGVKNIQYF. CDR3 bases: TGTGCCAGCAGCGTAGCTCCCGGGGTCAAAAACATTCAGTACTTC.

This clonotype was seen repeatedly, ten times or more. The chain combines TRBV3-1 with TRBJ1-2, with TRBD1 as a possible D gene (5 bases). CDR1 is LGHDT and CDR2 is YNNKEL in the germline V gene (reference sequence). This CDR3 spans 13 amino acids. Trimming pared 1 base from V and 4 bases from J, leaving 7 bases between. The CDR3, as DNA: TGTGCCAGCAGCCAAGCAGGGTCCTATGGCTACACCTTC. Encoded protein: CASSQAGSYGYTF.

The V call is TRBV3-1, the J call TRBJ2-4; tentatively, D is TRBD2 (5 bases). The V gene lost 6 bases and the J gene lost 1 base, with 13 bases spanning the gap. Germline V gene sequence: CDR1 LGHDT, CDR2 YNNKEL (reference sequence). The CDR3 runs to 15 residues. The CDR3 DNA reads TGTGCCAGCAGTGGGCCGGGCGGGGCCAAAAACATTCAGTACTTC. This sequence encodes CASSGPGGAKNIQYF.

In its sample, this clonotype was seen a few times. This sequence joins TRBV19 and TRBJ2-6, with 8 bases that match TRBD1. CDR1 and CDR2 (germline): LNHDA, SQIVND (reference sequence). This CDR3 comprises 19 residues. The V gene end was trimmed by 7 bases and the J gene end by 0 bases; junction bases not matched to a gene: 14. CDR3 protein: CASTPDRGNHYSGANVLTF. The CDR3 DNA reads TGTGCCAGTACCCCTGACAGGGGCAATCATTACTCTGGGGCCAACGTCCTGACTTTC. The full variable domain, its missing parts supplied by reference TRBV19 and TRBJ2-6, is DGGITQSPKYLFRKEGQNVTLSCEQNLNHDAMYWYRQDPGQGLRLIYYSQIVNDFQKGDIAEGYSVSREKKESFPLTVTSAQKNPTAFYLCASTPDRGNHYSGANVLTFGAGSRLTVL.

The chain has TRBV7-6 and TRBJ2-2; a weak D match, TRBD2 (5 bases). Deletions cut 5 bases from V and 4 bases from J, with 17 bases between. The CDR3 sequence is 16 residues long. Germline values: CDR1 SGHVS, CDR2 FNYEAQ. The CDR3 coding sequence is TGTGCCAGCAGCCCCGAGGGCCTAGCCAGCACCGGGGAGCTGTTTTTT. Its translation: CASSPEGLASTGELFF.

This clonotype has more than one count but fewer than ten. V is TRBV5-6 and J is TRBJ1-6; tentatively, D is TRBD1 (5 bases). Germline V gene sequence: CDR1 SGHDT, CDR2 YYEEEE. V lost 0 bases and J 7 bases, leaving 11 bases between the germline ends. The CDR3 extends over 15 amino acids. The CDR3 region is CASSLDGGLNSPLHF. CDR3 nucleotide sequence: TGTGCCAGCAGCTTGGACGGGGGTCTCAATTCACCCCTCCACTTT.

The V gene is TRBV7-2, the J gene TRBJ2-1; tentatively, D is TRBD1 (6 bases). With 5 bases removed from V and 5 bases from J, the gap between germline ends came to 16 bases. Germline lookup yields CDR1 SGHTA and CDR2 FQGNSA. The CDR3 runs 15 residues. This chain's CDR3 is CASSTGTVLDNEQFF. The CDR3 DNA follows: TGTGCCAGCAGCACAGGGACGGTCCTAGACAATGAGCAGTTCTTC.

V is TRBV15 and J is TRBJ2-1; the D gene is possibly TRBD1 (5 bases). Germline V gene sequence: CDR1 LNHNV, CDR2 YYDKDF (reference sequence). The CDR3 is 16 residues long. V gave up 1 base and J gave up 5 bases, with 15 bases separating them. This chain's CDR3 is CATSRVSQGWDNEQFF. Written as DNA, the CDR3 is TGTGCCACCAGCAGAGTCAGTCAGGGATGGGACAATGAGCAGTTCTTC.

Only a few counts were recorded for this clonotype. The gene calls are TRBV20-1 and TRBJ2-7, with D uncertain. V was clipped by 3 bases and J by 6 bases, with 6 bases between them. The CDR3 covers 10 residues. CDR1 and CDR2 (germline): DFQATT, SNEGSKA (reference sequence). CDR3 DNA sequence: TGCAGTGCTAGGGTCGCCGAGCAGTACTTC. It specifies CSARVAEQYF.

The V call is TRBV5-6, the J call TRBJ2-3; D is ambiguous. This CDR3 is 14 amino acids long. Trimming pared 2 bases from V and 6 bases from J, leaving 13 bases between. Looked up from germline, CDR1 is SGHDT and CDR2 is YYEEEE. Here the CDR3 reads CASSFGPKMDTQYF. Written as DNA, the CDR3 is TGTGCCAGCAGCTTCGGACCCAAAATGGATACGCAGTATTTT.

Only a few counts were recorded for this clonotype. This sequence joins TRBV12-3 or TRBV12-4 and TRBJ2-1; D tentatively fits TRBD1 or TRBD2 (5 bases each). V was trimmed by 6 bases and J by 8 bases, leaving 17 bases between them. The CDR3 has 14 residues. The CDR3 DNA sequence: TGTGCCAGCAGGGGACCCACTAGTGGCCATGAGCAGTTCTTC. Protein sequence: CASRGPTSGHEQFF.

The chain employs TRBV7-3 and TRBJ2-1, with D possibly being TRBD1 or TRBD2 (5 bases each). V was cut by 6 bases and J by 7 bases, with 10 bases left in between. Germline values: CDR1 SGHTA, CDR2 FQGTGA. CDR3 length: 12 residues. For the CDR3, the DNA is TGTGCCAGCAGTTCGGGGCGGAATGAGCAGTTCTTC. It encodes CASSSGRNEQFF.

This clonotype came up many times. The DNA of the CDR3 is TGTGCCAGCAGCCCGGGAGTCCAAGGCCTCTACGAGCAGTACTTC. Translating gives CASSPGVQGLYEQYF. V and J are TRBV11-3 and TRBJ2-7; a possible D gene is TRBD2 (6 bases). The V gene lost 5 bases and the J gene lost 3 bases, with 17 bases spanning the gap. CDR1 and CDR2 from the germline V gene are SGHNT and YENEEA. There are 15 residues in the CDR3.

There are a few counts of this clonotype. The rearrangement joins TRBV29-1 to TRBJ1-2; D unclear. Germline V lookup: CDR1 SQVTM, CDR2 ANQGSEA. The CDR3 covers 14 residues. Trimming took off 3 bases at V and 3 bases at J, with 14 bases between the two ends. CDR3 amino acids: CSVDTFLPDYGYTF. As DNA, the CDR3 is TGCAGCGTTGACACCTTCTTACCCGACTATGGCTACACCTTC.

The chain has TRBV2 and TRBJ1-1; 8 bases agree with TRBD1. Germline V gives CDR1 SNHLY, CDR2 FYNNEI. This CDR3 has 14 residues. After removal of 6 bases from V and 9 bases from J, the junction contained 12 bases not matched to a gene. The CDR3 coding sequence is TGTGCCAGCAGGCCCGGACAGGGCATTTTTAAAGCTTTCTTT. This encodes CASRPGQGIFKAFF.